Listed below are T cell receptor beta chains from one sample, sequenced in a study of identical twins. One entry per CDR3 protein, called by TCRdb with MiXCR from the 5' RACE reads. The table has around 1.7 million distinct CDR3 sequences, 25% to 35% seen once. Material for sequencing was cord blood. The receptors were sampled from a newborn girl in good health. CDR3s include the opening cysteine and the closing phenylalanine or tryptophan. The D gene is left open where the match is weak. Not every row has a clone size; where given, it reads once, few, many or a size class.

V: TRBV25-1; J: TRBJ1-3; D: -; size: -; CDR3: CASRTTGRKNTIYF; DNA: TGTGCCAGCAGAACAACAGGGAGGAAAAACACCATATATTTT
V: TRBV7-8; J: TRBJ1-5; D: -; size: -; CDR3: CASSLGRGKSNQPQHF; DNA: TGTGCCAGCAGCTTGGGGCGGGGAAAGAGCAATCAGCCCCAGCATTTT
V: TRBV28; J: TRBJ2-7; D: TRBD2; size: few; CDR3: CASSLLAGSKWDYGEQYF; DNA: TGTGCCAGCAGTCTCTTAGCGGGCTCGAAATGGGATTATGGCGAGCAGTACTTC
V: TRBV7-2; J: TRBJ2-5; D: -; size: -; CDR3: CASSAGGVYNEQYF; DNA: TGTGCCAGCAGCGCCGGCGGGGTTTACAATGAGCAGTACTTC
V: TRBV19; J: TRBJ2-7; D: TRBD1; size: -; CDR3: CASSRRQGLGYEQYF; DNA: TGTGCCAGTAGTAGGCGACAGGGCTTGGGCTACGAGCAGTACTTC
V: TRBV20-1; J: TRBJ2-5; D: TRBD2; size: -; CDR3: CSARGAGGLETQYF; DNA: TGCAGTGCTAGAGGTGCGGGGGGGCTAGAGACCCAGTACTTC
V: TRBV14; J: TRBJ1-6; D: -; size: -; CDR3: CASSATTGPPLHF; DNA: TGTGCCAGCAGCGCAACTACAGGACCACCCCTCCACTTT
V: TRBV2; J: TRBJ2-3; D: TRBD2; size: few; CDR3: CASSALLAGGTDTQYF; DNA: TGTGCCAGCAGTGCGCTCCTAGCGGGGGGCACAGATACGCAGTATTTT
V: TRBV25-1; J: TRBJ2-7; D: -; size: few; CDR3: CASSEFRALSYEQYF; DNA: TGTGCCAGCAGTGAATTCCGGGCCCTCTCCTACGAGCAGTACTTC
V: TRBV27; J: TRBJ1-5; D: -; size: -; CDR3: CASSPDRDKDSNQPQHF; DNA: TGTGCCAGTAGTCCTGACCGGGACAAGGATAGCAATCAGCCCCAGCATTTT
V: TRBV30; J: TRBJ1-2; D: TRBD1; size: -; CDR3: CAWSAQSTGWDGYTF; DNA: TGTGCCTGGAGTGCCCAATCGACAGGGTGGGATGGCTACACCTTC
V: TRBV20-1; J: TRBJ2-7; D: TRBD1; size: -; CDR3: CSAGTGTGTYEQYF; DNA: TGCAGTGCTGGTACCGGGACAGGAACCTACGAGCAGTACTTC
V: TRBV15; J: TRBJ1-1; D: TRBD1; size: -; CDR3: CATRVTGGGEAFF; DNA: TGTGCCACCAGGGTAACAGGGGGAGGCGAAGCTTTCTTT
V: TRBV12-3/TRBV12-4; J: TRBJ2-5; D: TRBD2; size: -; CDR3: CASSFETSGGLEQYF; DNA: TGTGCCAGCAGTTTTGAGACTAGCGGGGGCTTGGAGCAGTACTTC
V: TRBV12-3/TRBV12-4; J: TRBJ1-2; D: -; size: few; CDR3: CASSFGVYGYTF; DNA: TGTGCCAGCAGTTTCGGGGTTTATGGCTACACCTTC
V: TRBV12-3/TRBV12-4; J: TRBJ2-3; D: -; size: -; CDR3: CASSFRRADVQYF; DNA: TGTGCCAGCAGTTTTCGGAGAGCAGATGTGCAGTATTTT
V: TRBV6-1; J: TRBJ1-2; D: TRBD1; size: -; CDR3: CASSVGQGGNYGYTF; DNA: TGTGCCAGCAGCGTGGGACAGGGGGGTAACTATGGCTACACCTTC
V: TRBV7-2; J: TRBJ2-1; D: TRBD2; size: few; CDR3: CASSLQGTSGREQFF; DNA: TGTGCCAGCAGCTTGCAGGGGACTAGCGGGAGGGAGCAGTTCTTC
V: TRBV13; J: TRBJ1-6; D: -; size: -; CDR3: CASSPKRRSPSDSPLHF; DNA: TGTGCCAGCAGCCCCAAAAGGCGGAGTCCCTCGGATTCACCCCTCCACTTT
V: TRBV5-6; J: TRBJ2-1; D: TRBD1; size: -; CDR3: CASSLEGQGQFF; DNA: TGTGCCAGCAGCTTGGAAGGACAGGGGCAGTTCTTC
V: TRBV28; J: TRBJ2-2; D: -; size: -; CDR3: CAGSFPTGSNTGELFF; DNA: TGTGCCGGCAGTTTTCCGACAGGTTCGAACACCGGGGAGCTGTTTTTT
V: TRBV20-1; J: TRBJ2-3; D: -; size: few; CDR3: CSGLPTQGFDTQYF; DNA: TGCAGTGGCCTACCGACGCAAGGGTTTGATACGCAGTATTTT
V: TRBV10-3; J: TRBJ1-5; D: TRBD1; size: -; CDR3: CAISDDRVGNQPQHF; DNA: TGTGCCATCAGTGATGACAGGGTGGGCAATCAGCCCCAGCATTTT
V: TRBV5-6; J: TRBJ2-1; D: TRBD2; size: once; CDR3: CASSFTSGASYNEQFF; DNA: TGTGCCAGCAGCTTTACTAGCGGGGCGTCCTACAATGAGCAGTTCTTC
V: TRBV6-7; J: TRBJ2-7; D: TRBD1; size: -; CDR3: CASSSRPGQSSYEQYF; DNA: TGTGCCAGCAGTTCGCGTCCGGGACAGTCATCCTACGAGCAGTACTTC
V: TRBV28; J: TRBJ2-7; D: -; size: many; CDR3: CASSFPGSYEQYF; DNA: TGTGCCAGCAGCTTTCCGGGGTCCTACGAGCAGTACTTC
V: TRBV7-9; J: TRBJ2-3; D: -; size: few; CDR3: CASSLAGTTSTDTQYF; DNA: TGTGCCAGCAGCTTAGCAGGGACCACTAGCACAGATACGCAGTATTTT
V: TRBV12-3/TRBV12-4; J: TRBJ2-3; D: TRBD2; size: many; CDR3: CASSHRPLLAGVQADTQYF; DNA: TGTGCCAGCAGCCACCGCCCTCTACTAGCGGGAGTCCAGGCAGATACGCAGTATTTT
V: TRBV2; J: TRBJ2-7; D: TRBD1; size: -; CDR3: CASSRARTGFNEQYF; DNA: TGTGCCAGCAGTCGGGCCCGGACAGGGTTCAATGAGCAGTACTTC
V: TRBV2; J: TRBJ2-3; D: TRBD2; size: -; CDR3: CASSAGTRSINTQYF; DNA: TGTGCCAGCAGTGCCGGGACTAGAAGTATAAATACGCAGTATTTT
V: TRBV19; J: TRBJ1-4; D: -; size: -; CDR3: CASSVQREKLFF; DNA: TGTGCCAGTTCGGTCCAGCGGGAAAAACTGTTTTTT
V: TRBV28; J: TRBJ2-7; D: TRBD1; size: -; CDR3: CASSPWGTGIYEQYF; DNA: TGTGCCAGCAGTCCCTGGGGGACAGGAATCTACGAGCAGTACTTC
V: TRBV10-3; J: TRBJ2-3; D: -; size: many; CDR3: CAISESTTDTQYF; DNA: TGTGCCATCAGTGAGTCGACCACAGATACGCAGTATTTT
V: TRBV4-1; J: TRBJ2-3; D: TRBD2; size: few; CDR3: CASSQVGTSGRGDTQYF; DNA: TGCGCCAGCAGCCAAGTGGGTACTAGCGGGAGAGGAGATACGCAGTATTTT
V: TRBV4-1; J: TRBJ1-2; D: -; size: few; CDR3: CASSQPGVYGYTF; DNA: TGCGCCAGCAGCCAACCAGGGGTCTATGGCTACACCTTC
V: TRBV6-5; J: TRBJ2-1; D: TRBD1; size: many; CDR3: CASTRQGYNEQFF; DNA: TGTGCCAGCACTCGACAGGGATACAATGAGCAGTTCTTC
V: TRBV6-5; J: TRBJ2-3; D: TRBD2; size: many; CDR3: CASRGGRADTQYF; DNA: TGTGCCAGCAGGGGCGGGAGGGCAGATACGCAGTATTTT
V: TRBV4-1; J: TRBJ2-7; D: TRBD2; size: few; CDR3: CASSQDRWDGGAYEQYF; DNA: TGCGCCAGCAGCCAAGATCGTTGGGACGGGGGGGCCTACGAGCAGTACTTC
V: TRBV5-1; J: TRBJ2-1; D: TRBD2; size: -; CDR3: CASSLRTSVTYNEQFF; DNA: TGCGCCAGCAGCTTGAGAACTAGCGTTACCTACAATGAGCAGTTCTTC
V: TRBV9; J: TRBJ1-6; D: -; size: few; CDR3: CASSVGADNSPLHF; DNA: TGTGCCAGCAGCGTAGGGGCCGATAATTCACCCCTCCACTTT
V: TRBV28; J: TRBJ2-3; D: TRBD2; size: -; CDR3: CASSLWSGRGSDTQYF; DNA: TGTGCCAGCAGTTTATGGAGCGGGAGGGGCTCAGATACGCAGTATTTT
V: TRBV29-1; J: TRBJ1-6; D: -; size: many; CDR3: CSVQRDNNSPLHF; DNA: TGCAGCGTGCAAAGGGACAACAATTCACCCCTCCACTTT